A single sample is the source of the 12 T cell receptor beta chains below, sequenced in a study of T cell responses to AZD1222 COVID-19 vaccine. Repertoires were generated with immunoSEQ multiplex PCR, while TCRdb's copy carries only in-frame clones and drops some. Here the sample spans around 220,000 clones, approximately 94% being singletons. Sequenced here: peripheral blood, sampled 28 days after the second dose of the MenACWY control vaccine. Source of these receptors: an adult who received the MenACWY meningococcal vaccine as a control.

This clone was seen once. The chain has TRBV19 and TRBJ2-7, with 10 positions matching TRBD2. The length of the CDR3 is 14 residues. V trimming: 4 bases; J trimming: 3 bases; junction bases outside the gene matches: 3. In germline, CDR1 is LNHDA, CDR2 SQIVND (reference sequence). CDR3 nucleotide sequence: TGTGCCAGTAGTAGAACTAGCGGGATCTACGAGCAGTACTTC. Encoded protein: CASSRTSGIYEQYF.

The gene calls are TRBV5-1 and TRBJ2-7; TRBD2 agrees at 7 bases. J was trimmed by 3 bases and V by 0 bases; bases with no gene match: 6. The CDR3 is 15 amino acids. CDR1 and CDR2 (germline): SGHRS, YFSETQ. In DNA form, the CDR3 reads TGCGCCAGCAGCTTGGTTGCTAGCGGAGACTACGAGCAGTACTTC. This gives the protein CASSLVASGDYEQYF.

The J gene is TRBJ1-6, the V gene TRBV30; D is unclear. In germline, CDR1 is GTSNPN, CDR2 SVGIG (reference sequence). Trimming removed 2 bases from V and 4 bases from J, with 6 bases in between. The CDR3 extends over 13 amino acids. The CDR3: CAWSPEYNSPLHF. The CDR3 region has the DNA TGTGCCTGGAGTCCAGAATATAATTCACCCCTCCACTTT.

The chain is built from TRBV6-6 and TRBJ1-5, with D perhaps matching TRBD1 (5 bases). Trimming left V 10 bases short and J 0 bases short, with 7 bases between. CDR3 length: 12 amino acids. The germline V gene encodes CDR1 MNHNY and CDR2 SVGAGI (reference sequence). This chain's CDR3 is CATGGSNQPQHF. As DNA, the CDR3 is TGTGCCACTGGGGGTAGCAATCAGCCCCAGCATTTT.

The chain links TRBV3-1 (or the pseudogene TRBV3-2) to TRBJ1-3; 8 bases line up with TRBD1. This CDR3 region has 14 residues. The trim removed 5 bases at V and 2 bases at J, leaving 2 bases unmatched. CDR1 and CDR2 (germline): LGHDT, YNNKEL (reference sequence). CDR3 sequence (DNA): TGTGCCAGCAGCGAACAGGGGGCTGGAAACACCATATATTTT. Protein: CASSEQGAGNTIYF.

The V and J genes are TRBV28 and TRBJ1-2; D remains ambiguous. The V gene lost 6 bases and the J gene lost 4 bases, with 12 bases spanning the gap. Germline V gives CDR1 MDHEN, CDR2 SYDVKM. This CDR3 contains 13 residues. CDR3 in DNA: TGTGCCAGCAGCCAGTCGGGAATCTATGGCTACACCTTC. Translation gives CASSQSGIYGYTF.

The CDR3 nucleotides are TGTGCCAGTAGTATAGAGCCCTTTTTGGGGGAAAAAAACATTCAGTACTTC. This encodes CASSIEPFLGEKNIQYF. V and J are TRBV19 and TRBJ2-4; D is tentatively TRBD1 or TRBD2 (5 bases each). This CDR3 region has 17 residues. Germline CDR1 is LNHDA and CDR2 is SQIVND (reference sequence). Trimming left V 0 bases short and J 4 bases short, with 16 bases between.

The V gene is TRBV29-1, the J gene TRBJ2-7; no clear D gene. This CDR3 spans 14 amino acids. Germline CDR1 SQVTM, CDR2 ANQGSEA. V was cut by 5 bases and J by 0 bases, with 14 bases left in between. CDR3 sequence (DNA): TGCAGCGTTAAATACTCGATTAGCTCCTACGAGCAGTACTTC. It is translated as CSVKYSISSYEQYF.

The sample holds a few counts of this clone. This sequence joins TRBV7-2 and TRBJ1-5, with 7 bases aligning to TRBD1. The CDR3 is 14 residues long. Per germline, CDR1 SGHTA and CDR2 FQGNSA. V shed 6 bases and J 5 bases; nucleotides not matched to a gene: 7. The CDR3 coding sequence is TGTGCCAGCAGTCCGGGACAGCCTTATCAGCCCCAGCATTTT. Translating gives CASSPGQPYQPQHF.

This chain joins TRBV2 and TRBJ2-5; perhaps TRBD2 as D (6 bases). This CDR3 has 14 amino acids. The V and J ends lost 3 bases and 5 bases respectively, with 13 bases between them. Germline V gene data show CDR1 as SNHLY and CDR2 as FYNNEI. The CDR3 sequence is CASSEVVAGETQYF. The CDR3 nucleotides are TGTGCCAGCAGTGAGGTCGTTGCGGGGGAGACCCAGTACTTC. The full variable domain, completed using reference TRBV2 and TRBJ2-5, is EPEVTQTPSHQVTQMGQEVILRCVPISNHLYFYWYRQILGQKVEFLVSFYNNEISEKSEIFDDQFSVERPDGSNFTLKIRSTKLEDSAMYFCASSEVVAGETQYFGPGTRLLVL.

The count of this clone is one. The chain is built from TRBV19 and TRBJ2-1; TRBD2 agrees at 7 bases. Germline lookup yields CDR1 LNHDA and CDR2 SQIVND (reference sequence). V gave up 3 bases and J gave up 0 bases; unmatched junction bases: 8. The CDR3 spans 17 residues. CDR3 residues: CASSMSPLAASYNEQFF. In DNA form, the CDR3 reads TGTGCCAGTAGTATGAGCCCTCTAGCGGCCTCCTACAATGAGCAGTTCTTC.

The chain recombines TRBV3-1 (or the pseudogene TRBV3-2) with TRBJ2-3; D is undetermined. The CDR3 has 13 residues. Germline V gives CDR1 LGHDT, CDR2 YNNKEL (reference sequence). The ends were cut back, 0 bases at V and 5 bases at J, with 6 bases in the middle. CDR3 nucleotides: TGTGCCAGCAGCCAAGATGAAGAAGATACGCAGTATTTT. Translated, it gives CASSQDEEDTQYF.